The 30 T cell receptor beta chains below all came from one sample that was sequenced in a study of vaccination and CD4 T cells after COVID-19. No cognate antigen is known for these TCRs. Treatment given: roughly ten-day PBMC culture with coronavirus spike peptide pools or control peptides (ViraFEST assay). CD4+ T cells that had been cultured provided DNA sequenced with the Oncomine TCR Beta short-read assay. Each CDR3 protein is one row after TCRdb ran MiXCR on the PCR reads. The table shows 15,000 to 20,000 distinct CDR3 sequences, with about three fifths occurring only once. Material for sequencing was CD4+ T cells from blood, cultured in vitro. These receptors came from a human donor who had recovered from COVID-19.

V gene TRBV4-3 combines with J gene TRBJ1-2, with a tentative D call TRBD1 (6 bases). V lost 4 bases and J lost 1, with 13 bases in between. CDR1 is LGHNA, CDR2 YSLEER, per germline. There are 15 residues in the CDR3. CDR3 in DNA: TGCGCCAGCAGCCCTCAGGGGACTTTTAACTATGGCTACACCTTC. Its translation is CASSPQGTFNYGYTF.

The V gene is TRBV28, the J gene TRBJ2-7; D assignment may be TRBD1 or TRBD2 (6 bases each). V lost 2 bases, J lost 2 bases, and 10 bases lay in between. The CDR3 contains 14 residues. Germline CDR1 is MDHEN and CDR2 is SYDVKM. Here the CDR3 DNA reads TGTGCCAGCAGTTTACCCGGGGGCACCTACGAGCAGTACTTC. This gives the protein CASSLPGGTYEQYF.

The chain has TRBV18 and TRBJ1-1; TRBD1 matches 10 bases. Trimming at V came to 3 bases and at J to 7 bases, leaving 11 bases not matched to a gene. In germline, CDR1 is KGHSH, CDR2 LQKENI. The CDR3 contains 16 residues. Here the CDR3 reads CASSPSADRGMDEAFF. Here the CDR3 DNA reads TGTGCCAGCTCACCCTCCGCGGACAGGGGGATGGATGAAGCTTTCTTT.

Here the CDR3 reads CASSVGLEDNEQFF. The CDR3 nucleotides are TGTGCCAGCAGCGTCGGTCTCGAGGACAATGAGCAGTTCTTC. The chain carries TRBV7-7 and TRBJ2-1; D not resolved. V was trimmed by 5 bases and J by 5 bases, leaving 13 bases between them. Germline V gives CDR1 SSHAT, CDR2 FNYEAQ (reference sequence). The CDR3 totals 14 residues.

The rearrangement joins TRBV27 to TRBJ2-3; D remains ambiguous. V was pared by 8 bases and J by 0 bases, with 3 bases between. Germline V gives CDR1 MNHEY, CDR2 SMNVEV (reference sequence). The CDR3 has 11 amino acids. The DNA of the CDR3 is TGTGCCAGCGAGAGCACAGATACGCAGTATTTT. Translated: CASESTDTQYF.

This clonotype was detected only a few times. The chain combines TRBV7-2 with TRBJ2-5; D is undetermined. V was pared by 5 bases and J by 1 base, with 11 bases between. Germline V gene data show CDR1 as SGHTA and CDR2 as FQGNSA. The CDR3 contains 14 residues. The CDR3 region is CASSVRVSQETQYF. CDR3 bases: TGTGCCAGCAGCGTTCGGGTGTCCCAAGAGACCCAGTACTTC.

The table lists this clonotype with a few counts. The V call is TRBV7-9, the J call TRBJ1-5, with D perhaps TRBD1 (5 bases). Trimming left V 6 bases short and J 6 bases short, with 15 bases between. The CDR3 has 14 residues. The germline V gene encodes CDR1 SEHNR and CDR2 FQNEAQ (reference sequence). DNA of the CDR3: TGTGCCAGCAGGGGGGACGGGTGGAGTCAGCCCCAGCATTTT. Protein: CASRGDGWSQPQHF.

This clonotype was detected a few times. The chain has TRBV7-2 and TRBJ2-7; tentative D call: TRBD2 (5 bases). This CDR3 comprises 14 residues. Trimming shortened V by 3 bases and J by 4 bases, and 13 bases separated the two germline ends. CDR1 SGHTA and CDR2 FQGNSA come from the germline V gene. In DNA form, the CDR3 reads TGTGCCAGCAGCTTCTACGGGATCGGATACGAGCAGTACTTC. Translated: CASSFYGIGYEQYF.

This clonotype has just one count. V gene TRBV28 combines with J gene TRBJ1-5, with TRBD1 as a possible D gene (5 bases). The CDR3 has 15 amino acids. Trimming pared 1 base from V and 4 bases from J, leaving 11 bases between. The germline CDR1 and CDR2 sequences are MDHEN and SYDVKM. In DNA, the CDR3 is TGTGCCAGCAGTTTATCCGGGGGATGGAATCAGCCCCAGCATTTT. Translation: CASSLSGGWNQPQHF.

This clonotype was seen a handful of times. The V and J genes are TRBV27 and TRBJ2-2; TRBD2 agrees at 7 bases. V shed 5 bases, J shed 5 bases, and the junction held 5 bases outside the gene matches. Germline CDR1 reads MNHEY; CDR2 reads SMNVEV (reference sequence). CDR3 length: 14 residues. For the CDR3, the DNA is TGTGCCAGCAGTCTGGGGACTACAACCGGGGAGCTGTTTTTT. It encodes CASSLGTTTGELFF.

This clonotype was picked up a small number of times. V gene TRBV27 combines with J gene TRBJ2-3; D is possibly TRBD2 (6 bases). Germline-derived CDR1 and CDR2 are MNHEY and SMNVEV (reference sequence). V was shortened by 8 bases and J by 4 bases, with 16 bases between the two germline ends. CDR3 length equals 14 residues. CDR3 sequence: CASSWRDGADTQYF. The CDR3 nucleotides read TGTGCCAGCTCCTGGCGGGACGGGGCAGATACGCAGTATTTT.

This clonotype was recorded a few times. The gene calls are TRBV2 and TRBJ1-1, with 10 positions matching TRBD1. The CDR3 runs 13 residues. The germline gives CDR1 SNHLY, CDR2 FYNNEI. The J segment lost 4 bases and the V segment lost 11 bases, leaving 7 bases of the junction unmatched. CDR3 nucleotides: TGTGCCGGCACCGGGACAGGGGCCACTGAAGCTTTCTTT. This translates into CAGTGTGATEAFF.

The V call is TRBV6-2 or TRBV6-3, the J call TRBJ2-7, with a possible D match to TRBD1 (6 bases). This CDR3 is 13 amino acids long. V was cut by 5 bases and J by 5 bases, with 13 bases left in between. CDR1 and CDR2 from the germline V gene are MNHEY and SVGEGT. CDR3 protein: CASSRTGSHEQYF. The CDR3 DNA reads as TGTGCCAGCAGTCGTACAGGGTCCCACGAGCAGTACTTC.

This clonotype showed up just a few times. The chain carries TRBV7-2 and TRBJ2-7; D ambiguous. V shed 3 bases and J shed 5 bases, with 14 bases lying between them. CDR1 is SGHTA, CDR2 FQGNSA, per germline. The CDR3 sequence is 14 residues long. The CDR3 sequence: CASSFSTWSNEQYF. The CDR3 bases are TGTGCCAGCAGCTTCTCGACATGGAGCAACGAGCAGTACTTC.

The rearrangement joins TRBV10-1 to TRBJ2-1; D is uncertain. Trimming left V 5 bases short and J 4 bases short, with 12 bases between. The CDR3 has 14 residues. In germline, CDR1 is WNHNN, CDR2 SYGVQD (reference sequence). The CDR3 here is CASSSSGRYNEQFF. Here the CDR3 DNA reads TGCGCCAGCAGTAGTTCTGGGCGGTACAATGAGCAGTTCTTC.

The chain couples TRBV18 to TRBJ1-4; TRBD1 matches at 10 bases. The junction had 6 bases not matched to a gene; V was cut back by 3 bases and J by 8 bases. Germline V CDR1 and CDR2: KGHSH, LQKENI. This CDR3 is 15 amino acids long. DNA for the CDR3: TGTGCCAGCTCACCCCGGGACAGGGGAAAGGAAAAACTGTTTTTT. Its translation is CASSPRDRGKEKLFF. The whole variable domain, filled in from reference TRBV18 and TRBJ1-4, reads NAGVMQNPRHLVRRRGQEARLRCSPMKGHSHVYWYRQLPEEGLKFMVYLQKENIIDESGMPKERFSAEFPKEGPSILRIQQVVRGDSAAYFCASSPRDRGKEKLFFGSGTQLSVL.

This clonotype turned up a few times. V usage is TRBV12-3 or TRBV12-4 and J usage is TRBJ2-7; 11 bases line up with TRBD2. This CDR3 region has 14 residues. With 6 bases clipped from V and 10 bases from J, the junction kept 11 bases outside the gene matches. In nucleotides, the CDR3 is TGTGCCAGCAGCCAACTAGCGGGAGAGGTCGGACAGTACTTC. Translated, it gives CASSQLAGEVGQYF.

The rearrangement uses TRBV2 and TRBJ2-2; TRBD1 matches 8 bases. The CDR3 is 15 residues long. V trimming: 6 bases; J trimming: 2 bases; junction bases outside the gene matches: 5. The V gene's germline CDR1 is SNHLY and CDR2 FYNNEI. CDR3 DNA sequence: TGTGCCAGCAGAGACGGGACAGGTAACACCGGGGAGCTGTTTTTT. This encodes CASRDGTGNTGELFF.

About this clonotype itself: A much larger clone is a single base away; this may be a read error. V gene TRBV3-1 combines with J gene TRBJ2-2; D ambiguous. Germline CDR1 and CDR2: LGHDT and YNNKEL (reference sequence). Trimming removed 3 bases at V and 1 base at J, with 0 bases between. The CDR3 totals 12 residues. The CDR3 spells CASSQNTGELFF. In nucleotides, the CDR3 is TGTGCCAGCAGCCAGAACACCGGGGAGCTGTTTTTT.

The chain is built from TRBV6-1 and TRBJ2-4; D possibly corresponds to TRBD1 (5 bases). The CDR3 sequence is 13 residues long. CDR1 is MNHNS and CDR2 is SASEGT in the germline V gene. The V end was cut by 6 bases, the J end by 7 bases, with 13 bases between. Here the CDR3 DNA reads TGTGCCAGCAGGAGTGACAGTCGCAACATTCAGTACTTC. The encoded protein is CASRSDSRNIQYF.

The sample holds one count of this clonotype. The V gene is TRBV27, the J gene TRBJ1-1; D is unclear. The CDR3 sequence is 13 residues long. The germline CDR1 and CDR2 sequences are MNHEY and SMNVEV (reference sequence). Trimming removed 2 bases from V and 6 bases from J, with 10 bases in between. The CDR3 protein is CASSLRAGSEAFF. The CDR3 coding sequence is TGTGCCAGCAGTTTACGGGCCGGTTCTGAAGCTTTCTTT.

The genes are TRBV6-2 or TRBV6-3 and TRBJ1-1; 7 bases match TRBD1. Looked up from germline, CDR1 is MNHEY and CDR2 is SVGEGT. V shed 5 bases, J shed 6 bases, and the junction held 9 bases outside the gene matches. The CDR3 sequence is 14 residues long. CDR3 sequence (DNA): TGTGCCAGCAGTCACGGACAGGATTTCGCTGAAGCTTTCTTT. Translating gives CASSHGQDFAEAFF.

The chain carries TRBV5-1 and TRBJ2-7; unclear D gene. The ends were cut back, 0 bases at V and 0 bases at J, with 10 bases in the middle. The CDR3 has 15 amino acids. Germline V gene sequence: CDR1 SGHRS, CDR2 YFSETQ. CDR3 loop: CASSLASLSSYEQYF. Here the CDR3 DNA reads TGCGCCAGCAGCTTGGCGTCCTTGAGCTCCTACGAGCAGTACTTC.

The chain employs TRBV7-2 and TRBJ1-1; D not certain. Germline CDR1 and CDR2: SGHTA and FQGNSA. This CDR3 comprises 13 residues. The V and J ends lost 4 bases and 5 bases respectively, with 11 bases between them. The chain's CDR3 is CASSSQRETEAFF. The DNA of the CDR3 is TGTGCCAGCAGCTCCCAGAGGGAAACTGAAGCTTTCTTT.

The chain links TRBV7-9 to TRBJ1-1; D gene unclear. This CDR3 contains 13 residues. The germline V gene encodes CDR1 SEHNR and CDR2 FQNEAQ (reference sequence). V was trimmed by 0 bases and J by 7 bases, leaving 9 bases between them. CDR3 bases: TGTGCCAGCAGCTTAGCACAACAAGGTGAAGCTTTCTTT. It specifies CASSLAQQGEAFF.

The chain carries TRBV7-8 and TRBJ2-5; no clear D gene. The ends were cut back, 5 bases at V and 4 bases at J, with 5 bases in the middle. The CDR3 is 11 amino acids. Per germline, CDR1 SGHVS and CDR2 FQNEAQ. The CDR3 nucleotides read TGTGCCAGCAGCCGAGTAGAGACCCAGTACTTC. Its translation is CASSRVETQYF.

This sequence joins TRBV28 and TRBJ2-6; unclear D gene. The germline gives CDR1 MDHEN, CDR2 SYDVKM. V lost 6 bases and J 0 bases, leaving 3 bases between the germline ends. The CDR3 has 13 residues. The CDR3 here is CASRASGANVLTF. The CDR3 DNA follows: TGTGCCAGCAGGGCCTCTGGGGCCAACGTCCTGACTTTC.

The CDR3 region has the DNA TGTGCCAGCAGCCTCGGGGACAGCTCCTATAATTCACCCCTCCACTTT. Translated, it gives CASSLGDSSYNSPLHF. The J gene is TRBJ1-6, the V gene TRBV7-2; 7 bases fit TRBD1. V was pared by 5 bases and J by 0 bases, with 4 bases of the junction left unmatched. This CDR3 is built from 16 residues. Germline assignment: CDR1 SGHTA and CDR2 FQGNSA.

The chain recombines TRBV6-5 with TRBJ1-1, with 10 bases that match TRBD1. The J segment lost 6 bases and the V segment lost 2 bases, leaving 6 bases of the junction unmatched. Germline V gene sequence: CDR1 MNHEY, CDR2 SVGAGI. The CDR3 contains 15 residues. CDR3 in amino acids: CASSYAGQGRPEAFF. CDR3 nucleotides: TGTGCCAGCAGTTACGCGGGACAGGGGAGACCTGAAGCTTTCTTT.

This clonotype was counted a few times. V and J are TRBV29-1 and TRBJ1-1; D unresolved. Between the trimmed V and J ends, which lost 6 bases and 1 base, there was a span of 15 bases. Per germline, CDR1 SQVTM and CDR2 ANQGSEA. This CDR3 is 14 amino acids long. The CDR3 DNA reads as TGCAGCGTCGTTCACACGGGCCAGAACACTGAAGCTTTCTTT. This codes for CSVVHTGQNTEAFF.